A selection of T cell receptor beta chains follows, all from one sample in a study of cytomegalovirus exposure and HLA in healthy donors. Repertoires were generated with immunoSEQ multiplex PCR, while TCRdb's copy carries only in-frame clones and drops some. This sample has under 110,000 clones, with 60% to 75% found just once. The sample consisted of PBMCs. All receptors come from a male donor in good health and CMV-seropositive. CDR3s include the opening cysteine and the closing phenylalanine or tryptophan. Each record gives: clone size, V gene, D gene, J gene, CDR3 protein, CDR3 DNA. A D gene is named only where the DNA matches it firmly. Not every row has a clone size; where given, it reads once, few, many or a size class.

clone size: -; V gene: TRBV27; D gene: TRBD2; J gene: TRBJ2-1; CDR3 protein: CASNFRTSRAEQFF; CDR3 DNA: TGTGCCAGCAACTTCAGGACTAGTAGGGCTGAGCAGTTCTTC
clone size: once; V gene: TRBV6-6; D gene: TRBD1; J gene: TRBJ2-7; CDR3 protein: CASSSKDRFLTYEQYF; CDR3 DNA: TGTGCCAGCAGTTCTAAGGACAGGTTCCTGACCTACGAGCAGTACTTC
clone size: few; V gene: TRBV14; D gene: TRBD1; J gene: TRBJ1-1; CDR3 protein: CASKKTGVAWVNTEAFF; CDR3 DNA: TGTGCCAGCAAAAAGACAGGGGTAGCCTGGGTGAACACTGAAGCTTTCTTT
clone size: -; V gene: TRBV19; D gene: -; J gene: TRBJ1-4; CDR3 protein: CASRPTHPGEKLFF; CDR3 DNA: TGTGCCAGTAGACCGACACACCCGGGGGAAAAACTGTTTTTT
clone size: once; V gene: TRBV10-3; D gene: -; J gene: TRBJ1-1; CDR3 protein: CAISRESMNTEAFF; CDR3 DNA: TGTGCCATCAGCCGGGAGAGCATGAACACTGAAGCTTTCTTT
clone size: -; V gene: TRBV9; D gene: -; J gene: TRBJ2-5; CDR3 protein: CASSAKAGRGETQYF; CDR3 DNA: TGTGCCAGCAGCGCCAAAGCCGGGCGGGGAGAGACCCAGTACTTC
clone size: -; V gene: TRBV6-5; D gene: -; J gene: TRBJ1-2; CDR3 protein: CASSPDHGGSHTF; CDR3 DNA: TGTGCCAGCAGTCCAGACCACGGCGGGTCCCACACCTTC
clone size: -; V gene: TRBV2; D gene: TRBD1; J gene: TRBJ2-2; CDR3 protein: CASSEQGANTGELFF; CDR3 DNA: TGTGCCAGCAGTGAGCAGGGGGCGAACACCGGGGAGCTGTTTTTT
clone size: few; V gene: TRBV4-3; D gene: -; J gene: TRBJ1-1; CDR3 protein: CASSQVRQGLDTEAFF; CDR3 DNA: TGCGCCAGCAGCCAAGTGCGTCAGGGGTTGGACACTGAAGCTTTCTTT
clone size: few; V gene: TRBV19; D gene: -; J gene: TRBJ1-1; CDR3 protein: CASKRGGTAFF; CDR3 DNA: TGTGCCAGTAAACGAGGGGGTACAGCTTTCTTT